These 14 T cell receptor beta chains came from one sample sequenced in a study of technical replicates of blood from a handful of donors. Measured with immunoSEQ multiplex PCR; TCRdb has only the in-frame clones, and not every one. The data contain approximately 58,000 clones, 75% to 90% of them singletons. The source material was PBMCs. All receptors come from a human donor in good health. Some clones in this sample may be carry-over from other donors' samples.

V gene TRBV4-3 combines with J gene TRBJ2-2; 8 bases agree with TRBD1. Germline CDR1 LGHNA, CDR2 YSLEER. The CDR3 sequence is 16 residues long. V was pared by 0 bases and J by 5 bases, with 5 bases of the junction left unmatched. CDR3 bases: TGCGCCAGCAGCCAAGATAGAACAGGGGGGACCGGGGAGCTGTTTTTT. This encodes CASSQDRTGGTGELFF.

Here the CDR3 DNA reads TGTGCCAGCAGTAATAATCCGGGACATAACTATGGCTACACCTTC. The encoded protein is CASSNNPGHNYGYTF. The chain recombines TRBV6-6 with TRBJ1-2, with D perhaps matching TRBD1 (6 bases). V lost 5 bases, J lost 1 base, and 14 bases lay in between. In germline, CDR1 is MNHNY, CDR2 SVGAGI (reference sequence). This CDR3 region has 15 residues.

The gene calls are TRBV6-6 and TRBJ1-3; D is undetermined. Germline-derived CDR1 and CDR2 are MNHNY and SVGAGI (reference sequence). The CDR3 runs 14 residues. Deletions cut 3 bases from V and 3 bases from J, with 9 bases between. CDR3 nucleotide sequence: TGTGCCAGCAGTTATTGGCGGGGTGGAAACACCATATATTTT. It codes for CASSYWRGGNTIYF.

Only one count was recorded for this clone. The chain carries TRBV6-5 and TRBJ2-5, with D perhaps matching TRBD1 (5 bases). V lost 0 bases and J lost 5, with 16 bases in between. The germline CDR1 and CDR2 sequences are MNHEY and SVGAGI. The CDR3 consists of 16 residues. This CDR3 is CASSYSRLKGSETQYF. The CDR3 nucleotides read TGTGCCAGCAGTTACTCGAGGCTAAAGGGGTCGGAGACCCAGTACTTC.

The V call is TRBV5-4, the J call TRBJ2-1; TRBD1 matches 8 bases. Germline V CDR1 and CDR2: SGHNT, YYREEE (reference sequence). The CDR3 consists of 15 residues. Germline trimming cut 0 bases from V and 5 bases from J; bases unmatched to any gene: 4. The CDR3 reads CASSLVTGVHNEQFF. The CDR3 DNA reads TGTGCCAGCAGCTTGGTGACAGGGGTTCACAATGAGCAGTTCTTC.

The chain has TRBV5-4 and TRBJ1-1; possibly TRBD1 for D (5 bases). CDR3 length: 16 amino acids. The germline V gene encodes CDR1 SGHNT and CDR2 YYREEE (reference sequence). V shed 5 bases and J shed 3 bases, with 20 bases lying between them. CDR3 sequence reads: CASRTRKGPAHTEAFF. The CDR3, as DNA: TGTGCCAGCAGGACTAGGAAGGGGCCAGCCCACACTGAAGCTTTCTTT.

The chain has TRBV5-4 and TRBJ2-7, with D uncertain. Trimming left V 1 base short and J 6 bases short, with 8 bases between. Germline lookup yields CDR1 SGHNT and CDR2 YYREEE (reference sequence). This CDR3 region has 12 residues. The CDR3 region is CASSLPSGEQYF. The CDR3 DNA reads as TGTGCCAGCAGCTTGCCGTCGGGCGAGCAGTACTTC. The complete variable domain, with remaining parts taken from reference TRBV5-4 and TRBJ2-7, reads ETGVTQSPTHLIKTRGQQVTLRCSSQSGHNTVSWYQQALGQGPQFIFQYYREEENGRGNFPPRFSGLQFPNYSSELNVNALELDDSALYLCASSLPSGEQYFGPGTRLTVT.

The chain is built from TRBV6-6 and TRBJ2-7, with D uncertain. Trimming took 7 bases from V and 3 from J, leaving 10 bases between them. Germline V gene lookup returns CDR1 MNHNY and CDR2 SVGAGI (reference sequence). The CDR3 sequence is 12 residues long. The CDR3 coding sequence is TGTGCCAGCACCCAGAAAAGCTACGAGCAGTACTTC. Amino acid sequence: CASTQKSYEQYF.

The chain recombines TRBV5-4 with TRBJ2-7, with TRBD2 matching over 14 bases. The CDR3 length is 15 residues. The V gene end was trimmed by 4 bases and the J gene end by 3 bases; junction bases not matched to a gene: 3. CDR1 and CDR2 from the germline V gene are SGHNT and YYREEE (reference sequence). CDR3 region: CASSPGTSGGYEQYF. The CDR3 DNA follows: TGTGCCAGCAGCCCAGGGACTAGCGGGGGCTACGAGCAGTACTTC.

By proportion, this clone is large. The chain carries TRBV5-6 and TRBJ2-1; D is perhaps TRBD2 (6 bases). This CDR3 contains 14 residues. Germline CDR1 SGHDT, CDR2 YYEEEE. The germline V and J ends were trimmed by 4 bases and 8 bases, with 16 bases remaining between them. The CDR3: CASSPGLPNDEQFF. CDR3 sequence (DNA): TGTGCCAGCAGCCCTGGACTACCCAACGATGAGCAGTTCTTC.

V is TRBV7-8 and J is TRBJ2-7; no clear D gene. The germline V gene encodes CDR1 SGHVS and CDR2 FQNEAQ. Between the trimmed V and J ends, which lost 3 bases and 6 bases, there was a span of 6 bases. The CDR3 has 11 residues. CDR3 coding DNA: TGTGCCAGCAGCTTTAGTGTCGAGCAGTACTTC. This codes for CASSFSVEQYF.

This rearrangement joins TRBV9 to TRBJ2-1, with D uncertain. Germline values: CDR1 SGDLS, CDR2 YYNGEE. Between the trimmed V and J ends, which lost 2 bases and 3 bases, there was a span of 9 bases. CDR3 size: 14 residues. The CDR3 nucleotides read TGTGCCAGCAGCGTCTCCGATAGCTACAATGAGCAGTTCTTC. It specifies CASSVSDSYNEQFF.

The chain is built from TRBV2 and TRBJ2-7; D is ambiguous. V lost 7 bases and J 1 base, leaving 17 bases between the germline ends. The CDR3 contains 15 residues. Per the germline V gene, CDR1 is SNHLY and CDR2 is FYNNEI. This chain's CDR3 is CASTQRRYPSYEQYF. CDR3 nucleotide sequence: TGTGCCAGCACTCAGCGCCGCTACCCATCCTACGAGCAGTACTTC. Full variable domain (outside the CDR3, taken from reference TRBV2 and TRBJ2-7): EPEVTQTPSHQVTQMGQEVILRCVPISNHLYFYWYRQILGQKVEFLVSFYNNEISEKSEIFDDQFSVERPDGSNFTLKIRSTKLEDSAMYFCASTQRRYPSYEQYFGPGTRLTVT.

This clone was seen more than once but under ten times. The V gene is TRBV7-2, the J gene TRBJ2-5; D remains ambiguous. Trimming cost V 5 bases and J 9 bases, with 10 bases left between them. This CDR3 contains 11 residues. Germline V gives CDR1 SGHTA, CDR2 FQGNSA. The CDR3 DNA is TGTGCCAGCAGCCTCCGGCAGGCCCAGTACTTC. This translates into CASSLRQAQYF.